In this sample, the clone carrying this T cell receptor (beta chain) turned up once. Its antigen is unidentified. The source of the sample is a study of shared clonotypes between healthy human individuals. On the study more broadly: The study drew on two women and a few men aged 18 to 49 as donors.

The CDR3 spans 13 residues. V lost 4 bases and J lost 4, with 13 bases in between. The germline V gene encodes CDR1 SQVTM and CDR2 ANQGSEA. Study-wide points: Shared clonotypes: about 4.6% naive CD4, under 4% naive CD8, 2% to 2.5% memory CD4, 0.4% memory CD8.

Generated by immunoSEQ multiplex PCR, the TCRdb table keeps only in-frame clones and is missing some. The data hold around 600,000 clones, with 90% to 95% observed a single time. Cells designated naive CD8 were CD45RO-negative and were positively selected for CCR7, with terminally differentiated effector memory CD45RA+ cells excluded. Caucasian adults residing in Nashville, Tennessee made up all the donors. Specimen: naive CD8+ T cells sorted from blood. The V gene is TRBV29-1, the J gene TRBJ1-2; D unresolved. The TCR comes from a woman aged 30 to 39 in good health. The CDR3 DNA is TGCAGCGTTGTGCGGACGACCGGCTATGGCTACACCTTC. Translated, it gives CSVVRTTGYGYTF.